This T cell receptor beta chain was captured by sequencing in a study of regulatory T cells in long-lasting Graves disease. Study-wide background: Graves' patients with a new diagnosis had received antithyroid drugs under 3 months.

The time point denotes: newly diagnosed GD, antithyroid drugs for less than 3 months. RNA isolated from PBMCs was used to make the TCR library. Between the trimmed V and J ends, which lost 6 bases and 2 bases, there was a span of 15 bases. CDR1 is SNHLY and CDR2 is FYNNEI in the germline V gene. The CDR3 covers 15 residues. This clonotype was recorded many times. According to the study, TCR beta libraries were built with iRepertoire HTBI primers and CDR3-region Arm-PCR. From the multiplex PCR reads, TCRdb called clonotypes with MiXCR, one entry per CDR3 protein. This sample has about 320,000 distinct CDR3 sequences, with roughly 18% found just once.

Sequences were derived from peripheral blood mononuclear cells (PBMCs), sampled at new diagnosis, from a patient treated with antithyroid drugs. The chain uses TRBV2 and TRBJ2-3; D not certain. This clonotype originated in a female donor with Graves disease. The CDR3 loop reads CASSGPPSHTDTQYF. The CDR3 nucleotides are TGTGCCAGCAGCGGACCACCCAGTCACACAGATACGCAGTATTTT.